This T cell receptor (beta chain) comes out of a study of CD8+CD57+ T cells in acquired aplastic anemia (dated 2018 in TCRdb). With respect to the entire study: A mean of about 3.2 ug of DNA, ranging from roughly 0.19 to 30 ug, was extracted from sorted CD4+ and CD8+ cells. An average of around 10 million reads for CD4+ cells and approximately 11 million reads for CD8+ cells was obtained from healthy donor samples. Study-wide findings and limitations: No significant difference in CD8+ Simpson's diversity was found between patients and healthy controls (P=0.060). Roughly 30 CD8+ CDR3 sequences were found to be shared between patients and controls, but these sequences appeared to be highly expressed in patients and within the immunodominant clones of the patients.

This clonotype has a count of ten or more. Its antigen is not yet known. No base quality values were provided; no much bigger clone lies one nucleotide off. Looking up the germline V gene yields CDR1 SGHTA and CDR2 FQGTGA. Compared with germline, V lacks 2 bases and J lacks 8 bases; bases without a gene match: 12. The CDR3 goes from the cysteine to the phenylalanine over 16 residues. Kept here is only the CDR3 DNA, which spans 48 bases and is read in frame from base 1. TCR repertoires of sorted CD4+ and CD8+ blood T cells from severe aplastic anemia patients and healthy subjects were deep-sequenced in the study. Ficoll-Paque density gradient centrifugation was used to isolate peripheral blood mononuclear cells. CD4+ and CD8+ T cells were sorted by FACS or magnetic beads before DNA extraction. Profiling of TCR beta VDJ combinations and CDR3 sequences used genomic DNA as the template. An Illumina HiSeq 2000 was the platform used for TCR repertoire sequencing. Per the original workflow: TRBV/TRBJ rearrangement plots, CDR3 size and DJ length profiles, and Simpson's diversity index were used to evaluate the repertoires. Whichever DNA sequence was most abundant in the deep sequencing data was defined as the immunodominant clone. CDR3 amino acid sequences were checked for sharing between subjects and were compared against published repertoires and the VDJdb database. TCRdb reran the public reads through fastp at Q25 and MiXCR, keeping productive beta chains. Here each entry gathers all rows of one CDR3 protein and keeps the most common genes and DNA. TCRdb, rather than the study authors, made the V and J calls. This sample gives some 130,000 distinct CDR3 sequences in total; 48% of them show up just once. The top ten constitute about 2.7% of the sample.

The sequence links TRBV7-3 to TRBJ2-1, with TRBD2 identical over 7 junction bases. The material sequenced was sorted CD4+, CD8+, or CD8+CD57+ T cells (not recorded which) from PBMCs. The clonotype originates from a human donor in good health, serving as a control. The CDR3 reads as follows: CASSLGQRGGGYEQFF. In nucleotides, the sequence is TGTGCCAGCAGCTTAGGTCAGCGCGGGGGAGGGTATGAGCAGTTCTTC. This CDR3, with the reference TRBV7-3 and TRBJ2-1 proteins standing in past its ends, gives the full variable domain GAGVSQTPSNKVTEKGKYVELRCDPISGHTALYWYRQSLGQGPEFLIYFQGTGAADDSGLPNDRFFAVRPEGSVSTLKIQRTERGDSAVYLCASSLGQRGGGYEQFFGPGTRLTVL.